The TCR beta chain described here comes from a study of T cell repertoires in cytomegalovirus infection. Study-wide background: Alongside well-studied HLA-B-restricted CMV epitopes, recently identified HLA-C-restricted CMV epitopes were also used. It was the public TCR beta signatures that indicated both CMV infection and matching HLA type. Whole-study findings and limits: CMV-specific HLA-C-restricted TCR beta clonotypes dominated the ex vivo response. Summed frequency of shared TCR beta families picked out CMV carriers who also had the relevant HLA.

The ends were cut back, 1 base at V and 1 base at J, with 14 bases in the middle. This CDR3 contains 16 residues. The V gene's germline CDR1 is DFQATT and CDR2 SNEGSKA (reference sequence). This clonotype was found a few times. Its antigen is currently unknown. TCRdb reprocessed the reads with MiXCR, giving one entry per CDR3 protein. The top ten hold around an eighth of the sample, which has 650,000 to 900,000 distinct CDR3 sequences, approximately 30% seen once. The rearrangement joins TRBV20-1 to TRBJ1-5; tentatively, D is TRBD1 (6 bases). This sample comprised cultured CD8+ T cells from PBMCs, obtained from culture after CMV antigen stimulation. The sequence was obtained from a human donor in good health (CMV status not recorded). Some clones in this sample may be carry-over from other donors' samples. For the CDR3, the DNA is TGCAGTGCTAGAGTTCAGGACAGAGCGAGCAATCAGCCCCAGCATTTT. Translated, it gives CSARVQDRASNQPQHF.